This T cell receptor (beta chain) was documented in a study of T cell responses to AZD1222 COVID-19 vaccine. This clone was seen only a few times. Its antigen is still unknown. The protocol was immunoSEQ multiplex PCR, while the TCRdb copy is restricted to in-frame clones and leaves out a portion. The table shows roughly 140,000 clones, with 75% to 95% occurring only once. The study, taken as a whole, reports: The donors showed a predominance of white British ancestry and of females, with possible underestimation of clonal diversity. The repertoires were collected only after the peak T cell response. Rises in breadth and depth of Spike-specific TCRs came after two AZD1222 doses.

Second-dose intervals near 4 or 12 weeks were combined. The sample was peripheral blood, taken 28 days after the second AZD1222 dose. This receptor was obtained from an adult who received the AZD1222 COVID-19 vaccine.

The CDR3 DNA reads TGTGCTAGTGGTTTTATAACGGCTCAAGAGACCCAGTACTTC. This sequence encodes CASGFITAQETQYF. The rearrangement uses TRBV12-5 and TRBJ2-5; D gene uncertain. Trimming left V 3 bases short and J 2 bases short, with 10 bases between. CDR1 is LGHNT, CDR2 FRNRAP, per germline. The CDR3 extends over 14 amino acids.